Ten or more counts support the clone carrying this T cell receptor beta chain. The data were obtained in a study of T cells in Graves' hyperthyroidism and ophthalmopathy. The source material, RNA transcripts, was used to amplify TCR beta CDR3 regions. When the TCR CDR3 underwent first-round RT-PCR, the HTBI primer set was used. MiXCR, run by TCRdb on the multiplex PCR reads, gives a single entry per CDR3 protein. Of over 450,000 distinct CDR3 sequences in the sample, 13% to 15% were seen once. V was clipped by 6 bases and J by 2 bases; unmatched bases: 5. The CDR3 has 16 amino acids. Germline V gene data show CDR1 as SGHTA and CDR2 as FQGTGA.

Material for sequencing was blood. The chain uses TRBV7-3 and TRBJ2-3; 13 nucleotides align to TRBD2. The receptor's source is a woman aged 18-35 years with Graves' hyperthyroidism. CDR3 sequence: CASRLAGGPVTDTQYF. The CDR3 DNA reads as TGTGCCAGCAGACTAGCGGGAGGGCCGGTCACAGATACGCAGTATTTT.